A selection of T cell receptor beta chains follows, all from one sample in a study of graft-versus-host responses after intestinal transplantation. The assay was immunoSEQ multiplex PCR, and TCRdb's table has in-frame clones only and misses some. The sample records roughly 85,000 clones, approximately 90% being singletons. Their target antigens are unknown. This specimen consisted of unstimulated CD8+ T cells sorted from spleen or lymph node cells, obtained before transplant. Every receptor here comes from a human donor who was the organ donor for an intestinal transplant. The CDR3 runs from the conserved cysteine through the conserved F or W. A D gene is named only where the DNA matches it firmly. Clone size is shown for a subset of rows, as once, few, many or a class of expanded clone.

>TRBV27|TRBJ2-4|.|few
TGTGCCAGCAGGGGTTCAAAAAACATTCAGTACTTC
CASRGSKNIQYF
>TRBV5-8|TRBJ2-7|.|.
TGTGCCAGCAGCTGGGCGGGGGAGCAGTACTTC
CASSWAGEQYF
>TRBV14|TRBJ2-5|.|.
TGTGCCAGCAGCCAAGACTTTGTAGGAACGGCCCAAGAGACCCAGTACTTC
CASSQDFVGTAQETQYF
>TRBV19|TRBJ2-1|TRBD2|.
TGTGCCAGTAGTGCGACTAGCGGGGAGTACAATGAGCAGTTCTTC
CASSATSGEYNEQFF
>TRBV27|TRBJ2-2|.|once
TGTGCCAGCAGTTTTTCGGGAGCTCCCACCGGGGAGCTGTTTTTT
CASSFSGAPTGELFF
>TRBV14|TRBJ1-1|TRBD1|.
TGTGCCAGCAGCCAAGGAGCCTTCAGGACAGGAGTCATGAACACTGAAGCTTTCTTT
CASSQGAFRTGVMNTEAFF
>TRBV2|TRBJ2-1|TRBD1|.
TGTGCCAGCAGGTGGACAGGGGACTACAATGAGCAGTTCTTC
CASRWTGDYNEQFF
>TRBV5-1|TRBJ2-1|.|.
TGCGCCAGCAGCTTGGGCGAAGGGGGTTACAATGAGCAGTTCTTC
CASSLGEGGYNEQFF
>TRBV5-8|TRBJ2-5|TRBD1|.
TGTGCCAGCAGCTCCTACCGGGACAGGGTCCCGGATTTGACCCAGTACTTC
CASSSYRDRVPDLTQYF
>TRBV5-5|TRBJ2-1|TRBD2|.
TGTGCCAGCAGCTTGGTACTAGCGAATGAGCAGTTCTTC
CASSLVLANEQFF
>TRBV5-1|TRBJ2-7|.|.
TGCGCCAGCAGCTACGCGTTAGGCAGAGCCTACGAGCAGTACTTC
CASSYALGRAYEQYF
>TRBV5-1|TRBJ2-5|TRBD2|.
TGCGCCAGCAGCTTGATGCTAGCGGGGGGGTATTACGAAGAGACCCAGTACTTC
CASSLMLAGGYYEETQYF
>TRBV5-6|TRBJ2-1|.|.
TGTGCCAGCAGCTTTATTGCCACCCCATTTAACGGGTACAATGAGCAGTTCTTC
CASSFIATPFNGYNEQFF
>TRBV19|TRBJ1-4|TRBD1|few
TGTGCCAGTAGTATGAGGGGGCTTTCCCCCTCAACTAATGAAAAACTGTTTTTT
CASSMRGLSPSTNEKLFF
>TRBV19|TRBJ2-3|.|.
TGTGCCAGTAGTATAGATTATGAAGATACGCAGTATTTT
CASSIDYEDTQYF
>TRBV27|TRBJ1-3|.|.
TGTGCCAGCAGTTTCTCAGGGACTGGAAACACCATATATTTT
CASSFSGTGNTIYF
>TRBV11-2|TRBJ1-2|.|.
TGTGCCAGCAGCTTAGGCCTCCATTATGGCTACACCTTC
CASSLGLHYGYTF
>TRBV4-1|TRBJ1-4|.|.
TGCGCCAGCAGCCAAGGTGGCAGGGTGGAAGAAAAACTGTTTTTT
CASSQGGRVEEKLFF
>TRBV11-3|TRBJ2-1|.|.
TGTGCCAGCAGCTTAGAGGGAAATGAGCAGTTCTTC
CASSLEGNEQFF
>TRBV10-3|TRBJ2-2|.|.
TGTGCCCTCCACCCGGATTCGTTT
CALHPDSF
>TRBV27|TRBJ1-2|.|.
TGTGCCAGCAGTTTATCTGGGGGCGCAGGCTATGGCTACACCTTC
CASSLSGGAGYGYTF
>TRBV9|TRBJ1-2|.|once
TGTGCCAGCAGCGCCCGGGACAATAACTATGGCTACACCTTC
CASSARDNNYGYTF
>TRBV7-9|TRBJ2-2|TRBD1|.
TGTGCCAGCAGCTCCCGGGACAGTGGGCAGGGCGGGGAGCTGTTTTTT
CASSSRDSGQGGELFF
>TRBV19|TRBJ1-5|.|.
TGTGCCAGTAGTATCTTCTGGCTCGCTCTTGGCAATCAGCCCCAGCATTTT
CASSIFWLALGNQPQHF
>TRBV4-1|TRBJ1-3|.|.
TGCGCCAGCAGCCAAGGTGACAGGTTGGGAAACACCATATATTTT
CASSQGDRLGNTIYF
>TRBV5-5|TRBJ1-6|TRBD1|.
TGTGCCAGCAGCTTGCCCACAGGGGGCGATTCACCCCTCCACTTT
CASSLPTGGDSPLHF
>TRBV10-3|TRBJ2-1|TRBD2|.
TGTGCCATCAGTGAGACTAGCGGCGGATACAATGAGCAGTTCTTC
CAISETSGGYNEQFF
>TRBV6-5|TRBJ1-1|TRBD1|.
TGTGCCAGCAGTTATTCCCCGGGACAGGGGGGTACTGAAGCTTTCTTT
CASSYSPGQGGTEAFF
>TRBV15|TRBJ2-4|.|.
TGTGCCACCAGCGGGCTAGACGGTGGGGGTATTCAGTACTTC
CATSGLDGGGIQYF
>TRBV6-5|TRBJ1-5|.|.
TGTGCCAGCAGCCTCCGCAGGGGCAGACAGCCCCAGCATTTT
CASSLRRGRQPQHF
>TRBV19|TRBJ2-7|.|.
TGTGCCAGTAGTGATGGTCCTGCGTCCTACGAGCAGTACTTC
CASSDGPASYEQYF
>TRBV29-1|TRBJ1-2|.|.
TGCAGCGCGGAGGACGGAGCTAACTATGGCTACACCTTC
CSAEDGANYGYTF
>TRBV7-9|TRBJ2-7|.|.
TGTGCCAGCAGCGGGTCCCCTGGGACCTACGAGCAGTACTTC
CASSGSPGTYEQYF
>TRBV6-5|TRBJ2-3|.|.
TGTGCCAGCAGTCAGACTGGGGCCAACACAGATACGCAGTATTTT
CASSQTGANTDTQYF
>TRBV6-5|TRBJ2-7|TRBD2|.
TGTGCCAGCAGTTACTACCCGGGGGGGCCCTACGAGCAGTACTTC
CASSYYPGGPYEQYF
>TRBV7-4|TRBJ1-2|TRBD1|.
TGTGCCAGCAGCTTAGGGGGACAGGGTGAAGAAGGCTACACCTTC
CASSLGGQGEEGYTF
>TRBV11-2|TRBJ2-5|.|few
TGTGCCAGCAGCTTAGATGGACTAATCCCGGGGGAGACCCAGTACTTC
CASSLDGLIPGETQYF
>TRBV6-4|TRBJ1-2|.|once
TGTGCCAGCAGCCCCCTCCCAGGGAGGAGGAATGGCTACACCTTC
CASSPLPGRRNGYTF
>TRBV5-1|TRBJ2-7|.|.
TGCGCCAGCAGCCACGGGCCCAATCTAGCAAAGATCTACGAGCAGTACTTC
CASSHGPNLAKIYEQYF
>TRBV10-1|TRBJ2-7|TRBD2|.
TGCGCCAGCAGTGAATCGACTAGCGGGCTATTTCTCCAGCAGTACTTC
CASSESTSGLFLQQYF
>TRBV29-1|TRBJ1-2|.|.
TGCAGCGGGCTGTGGCAGTCTAACTATGGCTACACCTTC
CSGLWQSNYGYTF
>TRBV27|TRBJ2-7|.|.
TGTGCCAGCAGTTCGGCCAGATACTACGAGCAGTACTTC
CASSSARYYEQYF
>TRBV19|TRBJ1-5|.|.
TGTGCCAGTAGTTCTGTACCCAATCAGCCCCAGCATTTT
CASSSVPNQPQHF
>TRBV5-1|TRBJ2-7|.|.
TGCGCCAGCAGCCCAGGAAGTGTCAGAAAGACCTACGAGCAGTACTTC
CASSPGSVRKTYEQYF
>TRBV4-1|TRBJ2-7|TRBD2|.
TGCGCCAGCAGCCAAGATCCAGCGGGACCTTACGAGCAGTACTTC
CASSQDPAGPYEQYF
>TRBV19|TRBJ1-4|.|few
TGTGCCAGTGCCGGGTCGTCTAATGAAAAACTGTTTTTT
CASAGSSNEKLFF
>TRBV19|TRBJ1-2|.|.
TGTGCCAGTAGTATTGCGGGTCTAGCTAACTATGGCTACACCTTC
CASSIAGLANYGYTF
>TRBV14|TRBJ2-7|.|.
TGTGCCAGCAGCCCCGCCTACGAGCAGTACTTC
CASSPAYEQYF
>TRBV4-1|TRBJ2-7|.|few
TGCGCCAGCAGCCCCAGACAGACAGCCTACGAGCAGTACTTC
CASSPRQTAYEQYF
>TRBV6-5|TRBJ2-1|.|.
TGTGCCAGCAGTTCCATCCCCGGCTACAATGAGCAGTTCTTC
CASSSIPGYNEQFF
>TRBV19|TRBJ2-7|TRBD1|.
TGTGCCAGTAGTATAAGCCAGGGACAGGGCCTCGACGAGCAGTACTTC
CASSISQGQGLDEQYF
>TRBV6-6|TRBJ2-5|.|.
TGTGCCAGCAGTCCCCTGCAGGTTCAAGAGACCCAGTACTTC
CASSPLQVQETQYF
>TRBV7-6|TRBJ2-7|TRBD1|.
TGTGCCAGCAGCTTAGGTAGCAGGGGGTACCCCTACGAGCAGTACTTC
CASSLGSRGYPYEQYF
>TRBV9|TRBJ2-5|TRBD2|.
TGTGCCAGCAGCGCCAGCGGGACTAGCGGGGAGACCCAGTACTTC
CASSASGTSGETQYF
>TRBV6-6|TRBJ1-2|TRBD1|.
TGTGCCAGCAGTATCACCGGGACAGGGGAGTACCATGGCTACACCTTC
CASSITGTGEYHGYTF
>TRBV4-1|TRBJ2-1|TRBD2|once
TGCGCCAGCAGCCAAGGATTGGGACTAGCGGGAGGTCTTGAGCAGTTCTTC
CASSQGLGLAGGLEQFF